This T cell receptor (beta chain) was identified in a study of T cells in Graves' hyperthyroidism and ophthalmopathy (dated by TCRdb to between 2018 and 2021). Regarding the complete study: Peripheral blood samples were taken at the time of initial diagnosis, prior to any treatment. To identify distinguishing TCR V-J signatures, a discovery cohort of around 98 patients was used, comprising 43 with Graves' ophthalmopathy and some 57 with stable Graves' hyperthyroidism. Prospective prediction of ophthalmopathy was tested in an independent validation cohort consisting of some 19 hyperthyroidism patients and approximately 16 patients who later progressed to ophthalmopathy. For training and testing, the 110 or so patients in the discovery cohort were randomly divided in a 7:3 ratio. Thyroid tissue and blood T-cell repertoires from six Graves' hyperthyroidism patients were also compared in the study. After sampling, hyperthyroidism patients received methimazole starting at 30 mg daily, and ophthalmopathy patients received high-dose intravenous methylprednisolone. The paper reports TCR Vbeta CDR3 sequencing of some 140 peripheral blood samples: under 45 ophthalmopathy, approximately 74 hyperthyroidism and around 17 progressor patients. Overall results and qualifications from the work: No statistical method was used to fix the sample size in advance, and group allocation was not hidden from the investigators. Most expanded thyroid clonotypes (frequency above 0.001) were also detected in blood, suggesting blood repertoires may reflect thyroid immune responses. In validation, progression to ophthalmopathy was predicted by the model with more than 65% sensitivity and roughly 72% specificity, a median of approximately 7.1 months before onset. In cross-validation, a model built on a 13 V-J signature told ophthalmopathy apart from stable hyperthyroidism with approximately 90% sensitivity and about 81% specificity, and in testing the same model reached 80%/75%.

Moderately to severely active disease, a Clinical Activity Score of at least 3, a NOSPECS grade of at least 4, and a duration under 3 months were present in ophthalmopathy patients. Any patient with an uncontrolled infection, another autoimmune disease, pregnancy or lactation was excluded. Diagnoses were established on the basis of clinical symptoms, serum thyroxine and TRAb, thyroid ultrasound, and orbital computed tomography. PBMCs were separated from about 10 ml of fresh peripheral blood using Ficoll-Paque density gradient centrifugation. Total RNA was extracted using Trizol reagent, and RNA quality was assessed on an Agilent 2100 Bioanalyzer. This clonotype turned up a few times. No cognate antigen has been identified for it. Per-base quality was not reported, and no clone a single base away is much larger than it. Ends trimmed: V by 4 bases, J by 6 bases; bases unmatched to a gene: 8. CDR1 and CDR2 are drawn from the germline V gene (reference sequence): SGHKS, YYEKEE. The CDR3 covers 15 residues, taking in both the cysteine and the phenylalanine. The kept DNA is CDR3 alone, 45 bases in frame from the first base.

Amplification of TCR beta CDR3 regions was carried out from RNA transcripts. For the first round of RT-PCR on the TCR CDR3, the HTBI primer set was used together with the Qiagen OneStep RT-PCR kit. A second multiplex PCR round built the libraries, followed by size selection and purification. Sequencing of the libraries was done on an Illumina HiSeq2000 using paired-end 100 bp reads. The authors' analysis ran thus. SOAPnuke was used to process the raw data, with reads discarded if the reads contained adapters or uncalled bases, had a mean Phred below 15, or lacked an exact constant-primer or identifier match. High-quality paired reads were merged using COPE v1.2.5, and each unique nucleotide sequence was defined as a clonotype. MiTCR v1.1 was used to align clonotypes to the IMGT TRBV, TRBD and TRBJ reference segments. Analysis was restricted to V-J combinations with a frequency above 0.0001, which covered 99.2% of repertoires. The TCS score was defined as the ratio of F50 (clonal expansion) to E x V (chaos), calculated using BLOSUM62-based TCRdist between CDR3 peptides within each V-J. Welch's t-statistics and random forest reduced around 520 V-J features to around 14, which were used in a naive Bayes classifier (R e1071). The similarity between thyroid and blood repertoires was quantified using the Morisita-Horn index. TCRdb applied fastp at Q25 and MiXCR to the public reads, then kept only in-frame beta chains. Each CDR3 protein appears once, grouped with its most common genes and DNA. These V and J calls are TCRdb output, not the study's own analysis. For this sample the table gives approximately 600,000 distinct CDR3 sequences, of which about 14% were detected only once. The ten top clones hold 4% to 5.5% of the sample.

The sequenced sample consisted of blood. The receptor was derived from a woman aged 35 to 49 with Graves' ophthalmopathy. The rearrangement combines TRBV5-5 with TRBJ2-7; 12 nucleotides in the junction match TRBD1. For the CDR3, the sequence is CASSTGQGAGGEQYF. The DNA sequence is given as TGTGCCAGCAGCACGGGACAGGGGGCGGGTGGCGAGCAGTACTTC.